The TCR beta chain under discussion was sequenced for a study of identical twins. Study-wide points: Potential partial confounding of zero-insertion analyses by invariant MAIT and iNKT cells was noted. There was an excess of low generation probability in the out-of-frame alpha sequences that twins shared.

This clonotype has ten or more counts. As yet, its antigen is unknown. Each CDR3 protein is one row after TCRdb ran MiXCR on the 5' RACE reads. The sample carries approximately 140,000 distinct CDR3 sequences, roughly 3.3% recorded once. The CDR3 length is 13 residues. From germline, CDR1 is ENHRY and CDR2 SYGVKD. The V gene lost 0 bases and the J gene lost 5 bases, with 7 bases spanning the gap. The V call is TRBV10-3, the J call TRBJ2-5; a weak D match, TRBD1 (6 bases). Sequences were obtained from memory T cells sorted from blood. The sequence derives from a man aged 18-30 years in good health. CDR3 amino acids: CAISESGAETQYF. CDR3 bases: TGTGCCATCAGTGAGTCGGGGGCCGAGACCCAGTACTTC.